These T cell receptor beta chains were read from a single sample in a study of blood T cell repertoires in COVID-19. Measured with immunoSEQ multiplex PCR; TCRdb has only the in-frame clones, and not every one. The sample has approximately 170,000 clones; 65% to 85% are singletons. The sample comprised PBMCs or T cells enriched from blood (not recorded which). These receptors all stem from a woman aged 45 to 65 in a cohort exposed to, infected with or recovered from COVID-19 (not recorded which). The CDR3 runs from the conserved cysteine through the conserved F or W. D genes are given only for firm matches. Clone size is shown for a subset of rows, as once, few, many or a class of expanded clone.

CDR3 length | J gene | clone size | V gene | D gene | CDR3 DNA | CDR3 protein
15 | TRBJ2-1 | - | TRBV2 | TRBD1 | TGTGCCAGCTTGGAAGGGGGCGCCTACTACAATGAGCAGTTCTTC | CASLEGGAYYNEQFF
18 | TRBJ1-6 | - | TRBV19 | TRBD1 | TGTGCCAGTAGTATGCTCACTCCGGGACAGGGAACCAATTCACCCCTCCACTTT | CASSMLTPGQGTNSPLHF
14 | TRBJ1-6 | - | TRBV3-1/TRBV3-2 | - | TGTGCCAGCAGCCATAGGACAGATAATTCACCCCTCCACTTT | CASSHRTDNSPLHF
15 | TRBJ2-2 | once | TRBV2 | TRBD2 | TGTGCCAGCCAGGGACTAGCGGCGAACACCGGGGAGCTGTTTTTT | CASQGLAANTGELFF
15 | TRBJ2-2 | - | TRBV9 | - | TGTGCCAGCAGGTTCGGGTCCACGAACACCGGGGAGCTGTTTTTT | CASRFGSTNTGELFF
14 | TRBJ2-7 | - | TRBV7-9 | TRBD1 | TGTGCCAGCAGCTTAGACGGACAGGGTACCGAGCAGTACTTC | CASSLDGQGTEQYF
14 | TRBJ2-7 | once | TRBV7-9 | - | TGTGCCAGCAGCTTAGGGGCACAGACATACGAGCAGTACTTC | CASSLGAQTYEQYF
17 | TRBJ2-2 | - | TRBV5-3 | - | TGTGCCAGAAGCCACCGACAAGGTCTTAGGAACACCGGGGAGCTGTTTTTT | CARSHRQGLRNTGELFF
15 | TRBJ2-3 | - | TRBV7-2 | - | TGTGCCAGCAGCTTAGTCGGACTTCTCACAGATACGCAGTATTTT | CASSLVGLLTDTQYF
14 | TRBJ2-1 | few | TRBV6-6 | - | TGTGCCAGCAGTCCCGGTCTCGACAACAATGAGCAGTTCTTC | CASSPGLDNNEQFF
14 | TRBJ2-1 | once | TRBV19 | - | TGTGCCAGTAGTGTAATGGACAGCTACAATGAGCAGTTCTTC | CASSVMDSYNEQFF
17 | TRBJ1-2 | few | TRBV11-2 | - | TGTGCCAGCAGCTTATTAGGTTCCGGGGTCGTGAACTATGGCTACACCTTC | CASSLLGSGVVNYGYTF
17 | TRBJ2-3 | - | TRBV12-5 | TRBD1 | TGTGCTAGTGGTTTGGTACTAGGGGACAGGGGGCTGAATACGCAGTATTTT | CASGLVLGDRGLNTQYF
14 | TRBJ1-5 | - | TRBV2 | - | TGTGCCAGCAGTGGGACAGTATACAATCAGCCCCAGCATTTT | CASSGTVYNQPQHF
16 | TRBJ2-3 | - | TRBV25-1 | - | TGTGCCAGCAGTGCCCTCTGGGGGGGCGACACAGATACGCAGTATTTT | CASSALWGGDTDTQYF
18 | TRBJ2-6 | - | TRBV7-6 | - | TGTGCCAGCAGCTGGGGCGGGACAGAATACTCTGGGGCCAACGTCCTGACTTTC | CASSWGGTEYSGANVLTF
13 | TRBJ1-1 | - | TRBV15 | TRBD1 | TGTGCCTCGGGACAGAATATGAACACTGAAGCTTTCTTT | CASGQNMNTEAFF
15 | TRBJ1-1 | - | TRBV19 | TRBD1 | TGTGCCAGTAGTGCGCGACCGGATGGGACAGGTGAAGCTTTCTTT | CASSARPDGTGEAFF
13 | TRBJ2-5 | - | TRBV12-3/TRBV12-4 | - | TGTGCCAGCAGTTTATGGCCAGGTCAGACCCAGTACTTC | CASSLWPGQTQYF
17 | TRBJ1-5 | - | TRBV6-1 | - | TGTGCCAGCAGTGAAGCAGTTGGAGGGATGGGCAATCAGCCCCAGCATTTT | CASSEAVGGMGNQPQHF
18 | TRBJ2-5 | - | TRBV27 | - | TGTGCCAGCAGTTTATCAGGGGCGGACAGAACGTACCAAGAGACCCAGTACTTC | CASSLSGADRTYQETQYF
11 | TRBJ1-2 | - | TRBV28 | - | TGTGCCAGCGGCCAGGGCTATGGCTACACCTTC | CASGQGYGYTF
15 | TRBJ2-5 | - | TRBV6-1 | - | TGTGCCAGCAGTGAAGCGCTTCGGGGGTCAGAGACCCAGTACTTC | CASSEALRGSETQYF
14 | TRBJ1-2 | - | TRBV6-1 | TRBD1 | TGTGCCAGCAGTGTTCCTGGGACAGTTCACGGCTACACCTTC | CASSVPGTVHGYTF
11 | TRBJ1-1 | - | TRBV20-1 | - | TGCAGCTCAACGAAGGGGACTGAAGCTTTCTTT | CSSTKGTEAFF
14 | TRBJ1-5 | - | TRBV28 | - | TGTGCCAGCAGTTTGGTCAGGAGCAATCAGCCCCAGCATTTT | CASSLVRSNQPQHF
14 | TRBJ2-1 | - | TRBV6-5 | TRBD2 | TGTGCCAGCAGCCAGACCTGGGGCGGGAGGGCCTGGTTCTTC | CASSQTWGGRAWFF
12 | TRBJ1-5 | - | TRBV28 | - | TGTGGGGCGGGGCAGGAATATCAGCCCCAGCATTTT | CGAGQEYQPQHF
15 | TRBJ2-5 | - | TRBV7-2 | TRBD2 | TGTGCCAGCAGCCGGGGACTAGCGGTAGGAGAGACCCAGTACTTC | CASSRGLAVGETQYF
15 | TRBJ2-1 | - | TRBV24-1 | TRBD2 | TGTGCCACCAGTGATTCTAGCGGGATCTACAATGAGCAGTTCTTC | CATSDSSGIYNEQFF
16 | TRBJ2-2 | - | TRBV18 | TRBD2 | TGTGCCAGCTCCCTTACTAGCGGGAGTTTCTCCGGGGAGCTGTTTTTT | CASSLTSGSFSGELFF
15 | TRBJ2-5 | - | TRBV3-1/TRBV3-2 | - | TGTGCCAGCAGCCGGGGGCCGACTCTACAAGAGACCCAGTACTTC | CASSRGPTLQETQYF